What follows describes a single T cell receptor (beta chain). What it binds is unknown. One junction end does not reproduce the germline sequence, and a read error may be involved. These data are taken from a study of Graves' ophthalmopathy and Graves' hyperthyroidism. Study at large: Sampling took place at initial diagnosis, with peripheral blood obtained before any treatment.

Study findings and constraints: Ophthalmopathy was separated from stable hyperthyroidism by a 13-signature model with 85% to 90% sensitivity and 75% to 83% specificity.

Amplification of the TCR beta CDR3 regions used RNA transcripts (as template). HTBI-primed RT-PCR formed the first round, and a multiplex PCR formed the second. Using its own MiXCR run on the multiplex PCR reads, TCRdb lists one record per CDR3 protein. The data contain 200,000 to 250,000 distinct CDR3 sequences, around a fifth of them seen just once; the ten biggest clones take up more than 35%. Where ophthalmopathy was present, donors had moderate-to-severe activity, CAS ≥3, NOSPECS ≥4 and duration under 3 months. As the starting material, 8 to 10 ml of fresh peripheral blood yielded the PBMCs. This sequence was found in a woman in her forties or fifties with Graves' ophthalmopathy. Sequences were obtained from peripheral blood.

CDR3: CASSLDREIQYF. For the CDR3, the DNA is TGTGCCAGCAGCTTAGACAGGGAGATCCAGTACTTC. This sequence joins TRBV11-2 and TRBJ2-5, with D perhaps being TRBD1 or TRBD2 (5 bases each). The germline V gene encodes CDR1 SGHAT and CDR2 FQNNGV. The CDR3 runs to 12 residues.